Listed below are T cell receptor beta chains from one sample, sequenced in a study of tumor and adjacent non-tumor tissue in lung cancer. TCRdb called the multiplex PCR reads again in MiXCR, with one record for every CDR3 protein. Of around 210,000 distinct CDR3 sequences listed, 70% to 75% are singletons. The material sequenced was lung tumor tissue. The receptor source for this set is a man aged 55 to 70 with non-small cell lung cancer. The CDR3 runs from the conserved cysteine through the conserved F or W. The D gene is left open where the match is weak. Some rows mark clone size as missing; the rest say once, few, many or name a class of expanded clone.

clone_size	j_call	v_call	d_call	cdr3_aa	cdr3_nt
NA	TRBJ2-2	TRBV6-1	NA	CASSEGAGGELFF	TGTGCCAGCAGTGAGGGGGCTGGCGGGGAGCTGTTTTTT
NA	TRBJ2-7	TRBV4-2	NA	CDGSHDGTGRTYEQYF	TGTGACGGCAGCCACGATGGGACTGGGAGGACCTACGAGCAGTACTTC
few	TRBJ1-2	TRBV20-1	TRBD1	CSATPGQGSNYGYTF	TGCAGTGCCACGCCGGGACAGGGGTCAAACTATGGCTACACCTTC
NA	TRBJ2-1	TRBV20-1	TRBD2	CSARTERTSLTFDEQIF	TGCAGTGCTAGAACTGAAAGGACTAGCTTAACTTTCGATGAGCAGATCTTC
once	TRBJ1-2	TRBV11-3	TRBD1	CVSSGQGVYGYTF	TGTGTCAGCAGCGGGCAGGGGGTTTATGGCTACACCTTC
many	TRBJ1-1	TRBV11-3	NA	CASSSDGEAEAFF	TGTGCCAGCAGCTCGGATGGGGAGGCTGAAGCTTTCTTT
once	TRBJ2-3	TRBV20-1	NA	CSASRLDTCTQYF	TGCAGTGCTAGTCGGCTAGACACATGTACGCAGTATTTT
few	TRBJ2-7	TRBV20-1	TRBD2	CSARGASGTHYEQYF	TGCAGTGCTAGGGGGGCTAGCGGGACCCACTACGAGCAGTACTTC
once	TRBJ1-3	TRBV5-8	TRBD1	CASSSPKTGRRNTIYF	TGTGCCAGCAGCTCCCCTAAGACAGGGCGGAGGAACACCATATATTTT
many	TRBJ2-5	TRBV4-1	TRBD2	CASSHRPSGIQETQYF	TGCGCCAGCAGCCATAGGCCTAGCGGGATACAAGAGACCCAGTACTTC
NA	TRBJ2-7	TRBV20-1	NA	CSADGAGAEQNF	TGCAGTGCTGACGGGGCGGGGGCTGAGCAGAACTTC
NA	TRBJ2-7	TRBV5-4	TRBD1	CASSARDRGYEQYF	TGTGCCAGCAGCGCCCGGGACAGGGGTTACGAGCAGTACTTC
NA	TRBJ2-5	TRBV12-3/TRBV12-4	TRBD2	CASSLTSVYQETQYF	TGTGCTAGCAGTTTGACTAGCGTTTACCAAGAGACCCAGTACTTC
NA	TRBJ2-1	TRBV12-3/TRBV12-4	NA	CASSLQAGRYNEQFF	TGTGCCAGCAGTTTACAAGCAGGAAGGTACAATGAGCAGTTCTTC
NA	TRBJ1-2	TRBV6-5	NA	CACSNQGGGYTF	TGTGCCTGCAGTAATCAGGGAGGCGGCTACACCTTC
NA	TRBJ2-1	TRBV12-3/TRBV12-4	TRBD2	CASSSGGGLAVYNEHFF	TGTGCCAGCAGTTCTGGGGGGGGACTAGCGGTCTACAATGAGCATTTCTTC
NA	TRBJ1-1	TRBV11-2	NA	CASISHGRQTESFF	TGTGCCAGCATCTCGCACGGACGGCAGACTGAATCTTTCTTT
NA	TRBJ2-7	TRBV10-3	NA	CAISESRPQGRIF	TGTGCCATCAGTGAGTCGAGGCCCCAGGGCCGAATATTC
NA	TRBJ2-7	TRBV28	TRBD2	CACSSLSGASYEQYF	TGTGCCTGCAGTTCCCTTAGCGGGGCTTCCTACGAGCAGTACTTC
NA	TRBJ2-1	TRBV20-1	TRBD2	CGATDFGTSAYNEQFF	TGCGGTGCTACAGATTTTGGGACTAGCGCTTACAATGAACAGTTCTTC
many	TRBJ1-2	TRBV12-3/TRBV12-4	TRBD1	CASSLQGVNYGYTF	TGTGCCAGCAGTTTACAGGGGGTGAACTATGGCTACACCTTC
NA	TRBJ1-5	TRBV20-1	NA	CSANGDTGTDTQHF	TGCAGTGCCAATGGAGATACAGGCACAGATACGCAGCATTTT
NA	TRBJ2-7	TRBV5-1	NA	CASSLRNMEYEQYF	TGCGCCAGCAGCCTGCGGAACATGGAATACGAGCAGTACTTC
NA	TRBJ2-1	TRBV6-1	TRBD2	CASKAGVNNEQFF	TGTGCCAGCAAGGCGGGGGTGAACAATGAGCAATTCTTC
once	TRBJ2-1	TRBV24-1	NA	CATSDSLLGGAKNIQFF	TGTGCCACCAGTGATTCTCTTCTAGGGGGGGCCAAAAACATTCAGTTCTTC
NA	TRBJ2-1	TRBV7-9	TRBD1	CPSRGQGSYNEQFF	TGTCCCAGCAGGGGACAGGGCTCCTACAATGAGCAGTTCTTC
NA	TRBJ1-6	TRBV11-2	TRBD1	CASILETGGFSSLHF	TGTGCCAGCATCTTAGAAACAGGGGGCTTTTCATCCCTCCACTTT
NA	TRBJ2-7	TRBV5-4	NA	CASSLAGTASSYEQYF	TGTGCTAGCAGCTTGGCCGGGACCGCCAGCTCCTACGAGCAGTACTTC